The 30 T cell receptor beta chains listed next were all sequenced from one sample in a study of T cells in localized non-small cell lung cancer. Libraries were prepared by immunoSEQ multiplex PCR; TCRdb keeps only in-frame clonotypes and omits some of them. Of some 1,400 clones in the sample, approximately 29% were seen once. Material: lung tumor tissue, obtained before any cancer treatment. The receptors were gathered from a male donor older than 55 with stage II squamous cell lung carcinoma.

The CDR3 DNA follows: TGTGCCACCGCAGAGGCTGGAGGAAACACCATATATTTT. It yields the protein CATAEAGGNTIYF. The gene calls are TRBV19 and TRBJ1-3; D uncertain. Between the trimmed V and J ends, which lost 10 bases and 4 bases, there was a span of 14 bases. This CDR3 has 13 amino acids. CDR1 and CDR2 from the germline V gene are LNHDA and SQIVND (reference sequence).

This sequence joins TRBV5-1 and TRBJ2-2; 7 positions agree with TRBD1. V gave up 1 base and J gave up 8 bases; unmatched junction bases: 5. CDR1 is SGHRS and CDR2 is YFSETQ in the germline V gene. The CDR3 extends over 14 amino acids. DNA for the CDR3: TGCGCCAGCAGCTTGACACAGGGGAAGGGGGAGCTGTTTTTT. Residues: CASSLTQGKGELFF.

V gene TRBV12-5 combines with J gene TRBJ1-1; 7 nucleotides agree with TRBD1. There are 12 residues in the CDR3. V lost 9 bases to trimming and J lost 1 base; unmatched junction nucleotides: 2. CDR1 and CDR2 (germline): LGHNT, FRNRAP. DNA of the CDR3: TGTGCTAGAGGGACAGAGAACACTGAAGCTTTCTTT. Its protein is CARGTENTEAFF.

The V and J genes are TRBV29-1 and TRBJ2-1; 10 bases line up with TRBD2. J gave up 6 bases and V 6 bases, and 8 bases lay outside the gene matches. CDR1 SQVTM and CDR2 ANQGSEA come from the germline V gene. CDR3 length equals 14 residues. This chain's CDR3 is CSVGAGGAGNEQFF. The CDR3 bases are TGCAGCGTGGGAGCGGGGGGGGCAGGCAATGAGCAGTTCTTC.

By sample fraction, this clone is medium-sized. The chain recombines TRBV11-3 with TRBJ2-7; the D is unclear. Looked up from germline, CDR1 is SGHNT and CDR2 is YENEEA. With 1 base removed from V and 2 bases from J, the gap between germline ends came to 9 bases. The CDR3 loop spans 14 amino acids. CDR3 region: CASSLVPGTYEQYF. The CDR3 nucleotides are TGTGCCAGCAGCTTAGTTCCGGGCACCTACGAGCAGTACTTC.

This chain connects TRBV6-8 to TRBJ1-2; maybe TRBD1 (6 bases). This CDR3 has 13 residues. Trimming took 7 bases from V and 4 from J, leaving 13 bases between them. The germline gives CDR1 MNHGY, CDR2 SAAAGT. The CDR3 DNA reads TGTGCCAGCAATCTTGGACAGTCCTATGGCTACACCTTC. It encodes CASNLGQSYGYTF.

By its share, this clone is medium-sized. The V gene is TRBV11-3, the J gene TRBJ2-1; D may be TRBD2 (6 bases). Trimming cost V 5 bases and J 3 bases, with 14 bases left between them. Germline V gene data show CDR1 as SGHNT and CDR2 as YENEEA. This CDR3 comprises 15 residues. DNA for the CDR3: TGTGCCAGCAGCCCAACCGGGGGTTTCTACAATGAGCAGTTCTTC. Encoded protein: CASSPTGGFYNEQFF.

The chain carries TRBV18 and TRBJ1-6; D possibly corresponds to TRBD1 (5 bases). Trimming took 3 bases from V and 11 from J, leaving 14 bases between them. CDR3 length: 14 amino acids. In germline, CDR1 is KGHSH, CDR2 LQKENI. The DNA for the CDR3 is TGTGCCAGCTCACCCACAGGTCCCCCAGCACCCCTCCACTTT. Protein sequence: CASSPTGPPAPLHF.

This chain connects TRBV18 to TRBJ1-1; D is uncertain. V lost 1 base to trimming and J lost 1 base, with 10 bases between them. Germline V gene sequence: CDR1 KGHSH, CDR2 LQKENI. The CDR3 runs to 15 residues. CDR3: CASSPRVGENTEAFF. DNA of the CDR3: TGTGCCAGCTCACCACGGGTCGGGGAGAACACTGAAGCTTTCTTT.

Only one count was recorded for this clone. The J gene is TRBJ1-1, the V gene TRBV15; D perhaps matches TRBD1 (6 bases). From germline, CDR1 is LNHNV and CDR2 YYDKDF (reference sequence). Trimming shortened V by 4 bases and J by 1 base, and 10 bases separated the two germline ends. The length of the CDR3 is 14 residues. CDR3 amino acids: CATSKPGQNTEAFF. In DNA form, the CDR3 reads TGTGCCACCAGCAAGCCGGGACAGAACACTGAAGCTTTCTTT.

The sample holds one count of this clone. The rearrangement uses TRBV19 and TRBJ2-3; D is perhaps TRBD1 or TRBD2 (5 bases each). Per germline, CDR1 LNHDA and CDR2 SQIVND (reference sequence). V lost 9 bases and J lost 5, with 18 bases in between. The CDR3 loop spans 14 amino acids. DNA of the CDR3: TGTGCCAGAATACCGGGACCCCCCAGAGATACGCAGTATTTT. Translating gives CARIPGPPRDTQYF.

By sample fraction, this clone is large (0.1 to 1%). V is TRBV15 and J is TRBJ1-3; D may be TRBD1 (6 bases). The germline CDR1 and CDR2 sequences are LNHNV and YYDKDF (reference sequence). The CDR3 runs 16 residues. The V end lost 5 bases, the J end lost 0 bases, and 14 bases lay between the germline ends. The CDR3 DNA reads TGTGCCACCAGCGTAGAACAGGACAGCTCTGGAAACACCATATATTTT. The encoded protein is CATSVEQDSSGNTIYF.

This clone has just a few counts. This chain uses TRBV9 with TRBJ2-5; D tentatively reads TRBD1 or TRBD2 (5 bases each). V was pared by 5 bases and J by 5 bases, with 19 bases between. The CDR3 totals 15 residues. CDR1 and CDR2 (germline): SGDLS, YYNGEE. CDR3 nucleotide sequence: TGTGCCAGCAGTGAAAATGGGGGAGTTCGGGAGACCCAGTACTTC. Amino acid sequence: CASSENGGVRETQYF.

This clone was seen more than once but under ten times. The chain combines TRBV6-8 with TRBJ2-3; 14 nucleotides agree with TRBD2. The germline V gene encodes CDR1 MNHGY and CDR2 SAAAGT. The CDR3 sequence is 18 residues long. The V gene end was trimmed by 2 bases and the J gene end by 3 bases; junction bases not matched to a gene: 7. The CDR3 loop is CASSYLSGLAGETDTQYF. The CDR3 nucleotides read TGTGCCAGCAGTTACCTTTCGGGACTAGCGGGGGAGACAGATACGCAGTATTTT.

The genes are TRBV15 and TRBJ2-2; weak D call: TRBD2 (7 bases). V lost 3 bases, J lost 2 bases, and 10 bases lay in between. Germline loops: CDR1 LNHNV, CDR2 YYDKDF (reference sequence). There are 15 residues in the CDR3. For the CDR3, the DNA is TGTGCCACCAGCAGCGGGGGGCGCAACACCGGGGAGCTGTTTTTT. This translates into CATSSGGRNTGELFF.

This clone has a handful of counts. The chain joins TRBV6-8 to TRBJ1-5; a weak D match, TRBD1 (5 bases). Germline CDR1 is MNHGY and CDR2 is SAAAGT. Trimming took 4 bases from V and 9 from J, leaving 22 bases between them. CDR3 size: 16 residues. CDR3 amino acids: CASSSSIGAARAPQHF. For the CDR3, the DNA is TGTGCCAGCAGTTCATCAATCGGGGCAGCCAGGGCGCCCCAGCATTTT.

The chain is built from TRBV18 and TRBJ2-3; 8 bases line up with TRBD2. The CDR3 contains 16 residues. CDR1 KGHSH and CDR2 LQKENI come from the germline V gene. Trimming removed 1 base from V and 3 bases from J; junction bases left unmatched: 6. For the CDR3, the DNA is TGTGCCAGCTCACCACGGCCAGCGGGGGCTACAGATACGCAGTATTTT. This translates into CASSPRPAGATDTQYF.

V usage is TRBV18 and J usage is TRBJ1-6, with D hard to call. The CDR3 has 15 amino acids. Per germline, CDR1 KGHSH and CDR2 LQKENI. V was cut by 4 bases and J by 8 bases, with 15 bases left in between. The DNA for the CDR3 is TGTGCCAGCTCACTCTCCGGGGTCGGGGATTCACCCCTCCACTTT. Protein sequence: CASSLSGVGDSPLHF.

This clone was seen a handful of times. Relative to the germline gene, one junction end is altered; a read error may explain this. Since one of the bases is ambiguous or unread, X appears in place of its residue. The chain has TRBV6-8 and TRBJ2-7; TRBD1 matches 11 bases. This CDR3 is 15 amino acids long. CDR1 MNHGY and CDR2 SAAAGT come from the germline V gene. CDR3 DNA: TGTGCCAGCARTTACAGGACAGGGGGCGGATACGAGCAGTACTTC. This encodes CASXYRTGGGYEQYF.

This clone appeared a few times. The rearrangement uses TRBV14 and TRBJ2-1; D is unresolved. The germline gives CDR1 SGHDN, CDR2 FVKESK. The CDR3 extends over 15 amino acids. V lost 0 bases and J lost 0, with 6 bases in between. The CDR3: CASSQDTRSYNEQFF. The CDR3 DNA reads TGTGCCAGCAGCCAAGATACCCGCTCCTACAATGAGCAGTTCTTC.

This chain joins TRBV28 and TRBJ2-3; 9 bases are a match to TRBD2. The CDR3 sequence is 14 residues long. CDR1 is MDHEN, CDR2 SYDVKM, per germline. The V and J ends lost 7 bases and 6 bases, in that order; junction bases with no gene match: 8. The CDR3 protein is CASTQAGGSDTQYF. CDR3 sequence (DNA): TGTGCCAGCACCCAAGCGGGGGGATCTGATACGCAGTATTTT.

This rearrangement joins TRBV10-2 to TRBJ2-6, with D uncertain. Per germline, CDR1 WSHSY and CDR2 SAAADI. This CDR3 is built from 14 residues. Trimming took 3 bases from V and 4 from J, leaving 7 bases between them. CDR3 bases: TGCGCCAGCAGTGACTCGGGCGGGGCCAACGTCCTGACTTTC. Translating it yields CASSDSGGANVLTF.

This clone was observed a handful of times. J is TRBJ2-5 and V is TRBV9, with unresolved D. CDR1 SGDLS and CDR2 YYNGEE come from the germline V gene. There are 15 residues in the CDR3. The V end was cut by 5 bases, the J end by 3 bases, with 17 bases between. The CDR3 nucleotides are TGTGCCAGCAGTGAAGCGAGGTTCGCCGAAGAGACCCAGTACTTC. This sequence encodes CASSEARFAEETQYF.

This clone is categorized as medium-sized. V gene TRBV6-8 combines with J gene TRBJ1-2; no definite D call. Germline lookup yields CDR1 MNHGY and CDR2 SAAAGT. The CDR3 is made up of 14 amino acids. The V end was cut by 5 bases, the J end by 0 bases, with 10 bases between. Here the CDR3 reads CASSDTGANYGYTF. CDR3 DNA: TGTGCCAGCAGTGATACCGGTGCTAACTATGGCTACACCTTC.

The chain employs TRBV19 and TRBJ1-2; the D is unclear. This CDR3 has 15 residues. Per the germline V gene, CDR1 is LNHDA and CDR2 is SQIVND (reference sequence). The germline V and J ends were trimmed by 3 bases and 4 bases, with 15 bases remaining between them. CDR3 sequence (DNA): TGTGCCAGTAGTATTCCGTCCGCCACCCGCTATGGCTACACCTTC. This gives the protein CASSIPSATRYGYTF. Looking up the rest from reference TRBV19 and TRBJ1-2 gives the full variable domain: DGGITQSPKYLFRKEGQNVTLSCEQNLNHDAMYWYRQDPGQGLRLIYYSQIVNDFQKGDIAEGYSVSREKKESFPLTVTSAQKNPTAFYLCASSIPSATRYGYTFGSGTRLTVV.

By its share, this clone is large. The chain recombines TRBV6-8 with TRBJ1-1; D perhaps matches TRBD1 (5 bases). Germline assignment: CDR1 MNHGY and CDR2 SAAAGT. V dropped 6 bases and J dropped 4 bases, with 15 bases sitting between them. This CDR3 region has 14 residues. The CDR3 spells CASSSRQNPTEAFF. The CDR3 DNA reads as TGTGCCAGCAGCTCAAGACAGAACCCCACTGAAGCTTTCTTT.

A few counts support this clone. The genes are TRBV6-8 and TRBJ1-4; TRBD1 agrees at 9 bases. The V segment lost 6 bases and the J segment 2 bases; nucleotides outside the gene matches: 7. This CDR3 has 16 amino acids. Germline-derived CDR1 and CDR2 are MNHGY and SAAAGT. CDR3: CASRATGGITNEKLFF. The DNA of the CDR3 is TGTGCCAGCAGGGCGACAGGGGGTATTACTAATGAAAAACTGTTTTTT.

The J gene is TRBJ1-6, the V gene TRBV5-1; 11 nucleotides match TRBD1. The V gene's germline CDR1 is SGHRS and CDR2 YFSETQ. V gave up 4 bases and J gave up 12 bases; unmatched junction bases: 6. This CDR3 region has 14 residues. CDR3 sequence (DNA): TGCGCCAGCAGCCCCGGGACAGGGGGTGAACCCCTCCACTTT. Translated, it gives CASSPGTGGEPLHF.

V and J are TRBV9 and TRBJ1-1; D call uncertain. CDR1 and CDR2 from the germline V gene are SGDLS and YYNGEE. This CDR3 is built from 13 residues. V gave up 5 bases and J gave up 1 base, with 9 bases separating them. The CDR3 here is CASRDDSNTEAFF. Here the CDR3 DNA reads TGTGCCAGCAGGGACGACTCGAACACTGAAGCTTTCTTT. Together with reference TRBV9 and TRBJ1-1, the CDR3 gives the full variable domain: DSGVTQTPKHLITATGQRVTLRCSPRSGDLSVYWYQQSLDQGLQFLIQYYNGEERAKGNILERFSAQQFPDLHSELNLSSLELGDSALYFCASRDDSNTEAFFGQGTRLTVV.

In this sample, this clone turned up a few times. The chain couples TRBV15 to TRBJ1-1, with 9 bases that match TRBD1. The germline V gene encodes CDR1 LNHNV and CDR2 YYDKDF (reference sequence). The CDR3 contains 15 residues. V gave up 3 bases and J gave up 0 bases; unmatched junction bases: 2. CDR3 bases: TGTGCCACCAGCAGGGACAGGGGAATGAACACTGAAGCTTTCTTT. Translated: CATSRDRGMNTEAFF.